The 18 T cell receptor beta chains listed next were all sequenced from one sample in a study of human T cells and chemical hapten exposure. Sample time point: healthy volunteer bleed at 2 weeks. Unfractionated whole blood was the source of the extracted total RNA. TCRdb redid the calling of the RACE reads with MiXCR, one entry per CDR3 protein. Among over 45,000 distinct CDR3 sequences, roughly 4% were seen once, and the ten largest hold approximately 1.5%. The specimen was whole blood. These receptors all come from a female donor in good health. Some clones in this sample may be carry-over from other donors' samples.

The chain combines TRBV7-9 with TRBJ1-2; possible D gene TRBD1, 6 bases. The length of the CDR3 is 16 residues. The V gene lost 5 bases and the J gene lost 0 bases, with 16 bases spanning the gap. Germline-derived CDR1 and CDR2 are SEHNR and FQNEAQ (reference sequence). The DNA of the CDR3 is TGTGCCAGCAGCAGGGAAGGGACACTCGCTAACTATGGCTACACCTTC. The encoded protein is CASSREGTLANYGYTF.

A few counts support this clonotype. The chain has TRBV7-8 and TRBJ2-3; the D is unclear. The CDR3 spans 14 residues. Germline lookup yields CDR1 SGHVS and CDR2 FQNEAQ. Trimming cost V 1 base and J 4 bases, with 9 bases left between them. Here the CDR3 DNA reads TGTGCCAGCAGCTTAGTTCGGAGCTCAGATACGCAGTATTTT. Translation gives CASSLVRSSDTQYF.

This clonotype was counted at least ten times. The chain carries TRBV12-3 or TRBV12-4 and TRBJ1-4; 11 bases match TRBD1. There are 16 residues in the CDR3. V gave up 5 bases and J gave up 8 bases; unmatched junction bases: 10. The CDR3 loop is CASSPGQGVMDEKLFF. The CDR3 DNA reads TGTGCCAGCAGTCCGGGACAGGGGGTAATGGACGAAAAACTGTTTTTT.

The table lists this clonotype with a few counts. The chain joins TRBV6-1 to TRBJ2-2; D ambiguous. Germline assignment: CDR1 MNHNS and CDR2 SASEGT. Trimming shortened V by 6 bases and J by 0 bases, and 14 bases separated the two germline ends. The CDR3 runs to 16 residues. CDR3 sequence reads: CASRKVLLTNTGELFF. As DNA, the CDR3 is TGTGCCAGCAGGAAGGTCCTCTTAACGAACACCGGGGAGCTGTTTTTT.

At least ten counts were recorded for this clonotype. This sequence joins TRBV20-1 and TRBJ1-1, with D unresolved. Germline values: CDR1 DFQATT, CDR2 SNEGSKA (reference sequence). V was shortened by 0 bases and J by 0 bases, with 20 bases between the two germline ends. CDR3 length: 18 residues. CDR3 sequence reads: CSARDRSRIMLLNTEAFF. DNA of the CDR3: TGCAGTGCTAGAGATCGAAGTCGGATAATGCTCTTGAACACTGAAGCTTTCTTT.

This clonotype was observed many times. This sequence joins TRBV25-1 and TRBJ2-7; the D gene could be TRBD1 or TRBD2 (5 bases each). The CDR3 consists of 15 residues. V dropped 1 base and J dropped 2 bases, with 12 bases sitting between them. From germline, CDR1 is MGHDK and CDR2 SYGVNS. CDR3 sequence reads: CASSESGTLPYEQYF. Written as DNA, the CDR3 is TGTGCCAGCAGTGAATCCGGGACCCTACCCTACGAGCAGTACTTC.

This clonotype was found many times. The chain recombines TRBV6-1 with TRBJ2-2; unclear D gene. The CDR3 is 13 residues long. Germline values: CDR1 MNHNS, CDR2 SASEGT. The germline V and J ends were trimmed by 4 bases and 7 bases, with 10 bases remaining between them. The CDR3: CASSGRLGGELFF. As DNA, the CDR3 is TGTGCCAGCAGTGGACGGTTGGGCGGGGAGCTGTTTTTT.

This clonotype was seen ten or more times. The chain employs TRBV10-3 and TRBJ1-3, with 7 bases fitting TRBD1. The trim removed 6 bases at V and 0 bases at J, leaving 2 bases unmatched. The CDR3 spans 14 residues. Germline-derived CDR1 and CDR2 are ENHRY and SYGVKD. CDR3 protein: CAIRGQLSGNTIYF. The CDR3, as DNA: TGTGCCATCAGGGGACAGCTCTCTGGAAACACCATATATTTT.

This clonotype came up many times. CDR3 in amino acids: CASTPNSPLHF. The CDR3 nucleotides are TGTGCCAGCACCCCAAATTCACCCCTCCACTTT. J is TRBJ1-6 and V is TRBV7-3; no definite D call. The CDR3 length is 11 residues. With 7 bases removed from V and 7 bases from J, the gap between germline ends came to 5 bases. The V gene's germline CDR1 is SGHTA and CDR2 FQGTGA.

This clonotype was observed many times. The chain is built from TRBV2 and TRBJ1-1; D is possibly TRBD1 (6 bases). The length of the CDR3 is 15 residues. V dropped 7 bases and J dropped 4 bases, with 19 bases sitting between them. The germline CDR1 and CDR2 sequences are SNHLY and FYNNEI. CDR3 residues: CASTPGQSFSTEAFF. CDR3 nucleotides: TGTGCCAGCACTCCGGGACAAAGCTTTTCCACTGAAGCTTTCTTT.

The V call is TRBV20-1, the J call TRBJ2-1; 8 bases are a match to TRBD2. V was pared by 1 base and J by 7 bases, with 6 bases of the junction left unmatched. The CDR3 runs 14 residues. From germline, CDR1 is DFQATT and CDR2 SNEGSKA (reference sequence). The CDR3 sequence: CSARVASGLNEQFF. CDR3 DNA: TGCAGTGCTAGAGTTGCTAGCGGGTTGAATGAGCAGTTCTTC.

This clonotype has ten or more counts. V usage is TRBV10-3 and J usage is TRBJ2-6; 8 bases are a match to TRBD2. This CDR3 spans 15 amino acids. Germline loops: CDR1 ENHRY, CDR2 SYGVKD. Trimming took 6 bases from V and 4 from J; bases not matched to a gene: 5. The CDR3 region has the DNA TGTGCCATCAGCCCGCGGGGGGCGGGGGCCAACGTCCTGACTTTC. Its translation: CAISPRGAGANVLTF.

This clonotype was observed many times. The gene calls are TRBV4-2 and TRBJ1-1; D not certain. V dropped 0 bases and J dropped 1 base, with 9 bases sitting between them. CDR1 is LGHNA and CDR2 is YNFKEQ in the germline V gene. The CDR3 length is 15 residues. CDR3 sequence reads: CASSQEWQQNTEAFF. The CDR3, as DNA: TGTGCCAGCAGCCAAGAGTGGCAGCAGAACACTGAAGCTTTCTTT.

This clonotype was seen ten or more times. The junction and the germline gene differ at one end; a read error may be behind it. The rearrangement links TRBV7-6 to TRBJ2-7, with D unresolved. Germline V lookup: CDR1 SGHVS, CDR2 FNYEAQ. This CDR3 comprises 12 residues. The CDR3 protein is CASSSNSYEQYF. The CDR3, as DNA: TGTGCCAGCAGCTCGAACTCCTACGAGCAATACTTC.

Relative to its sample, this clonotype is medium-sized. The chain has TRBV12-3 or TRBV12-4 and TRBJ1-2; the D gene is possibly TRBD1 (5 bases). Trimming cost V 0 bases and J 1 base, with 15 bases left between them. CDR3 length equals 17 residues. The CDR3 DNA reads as TGTGCCAGCAGTTTAGCGGGGGGAGAAGGGATTAACTATGGCTACACCTTC. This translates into CASSLAGGEGINYGYTF.

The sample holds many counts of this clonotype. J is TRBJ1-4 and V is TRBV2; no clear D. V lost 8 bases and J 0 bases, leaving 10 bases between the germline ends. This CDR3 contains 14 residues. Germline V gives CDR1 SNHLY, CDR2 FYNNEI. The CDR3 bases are TGTGCCAGCGAAGTCGTTGCAACTAATGAAAAACTGTTTTTT. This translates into CASEVVATNEKLFF. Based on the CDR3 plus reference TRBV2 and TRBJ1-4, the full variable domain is EPEVTQTPSHQVTQMGQEVILRCVPISNHLYFYWYRQILGQKVEFLVSFYNNEISEKSEIFDDQFSVERPDGSNFTLKIRSTKLEDSAMYFCASEVVATNEKLFFGSGTQLSVL.

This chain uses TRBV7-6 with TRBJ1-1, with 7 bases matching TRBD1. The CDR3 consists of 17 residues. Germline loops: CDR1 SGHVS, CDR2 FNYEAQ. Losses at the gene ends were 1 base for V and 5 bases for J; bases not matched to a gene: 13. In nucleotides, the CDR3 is TGTGCCAGCAGCTTAGAGGTAGGGGGCGGAAGAGGTACTGAAGCTTTCTTT. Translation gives CASSLEVGGGRGTEAFF.

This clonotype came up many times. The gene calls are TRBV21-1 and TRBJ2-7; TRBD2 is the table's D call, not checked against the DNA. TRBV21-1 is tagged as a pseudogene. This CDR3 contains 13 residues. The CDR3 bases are TGTGCCAGCAACCCTCAGTTGATCTGCGAGCAGTACTTC. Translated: CASNPQLICEQYF.